The 8 T cell receptor beta chains below all came from one sample that was sequenced in a study of identical twins. TCRdb processed the 5' RACE reads anew with MiXCR; each CDR3 protein has one entry. The repertoire holds about 790,000 distinct CDR3 sequences, with roughly 18% as singletons. These records were also assigned to another study, of T cells expressing NK-cell markers.

Sequencing input: PBMCs. These receptors originate from a woman aged 18-29 years in good health.

The rearrangement links TRBV5-1 to TRBJ2-7; the match to TRBD2 covers 9 bases. V lost 6 bases to trimming and J lost 3 bases; unmatched junction nucleotides: 10. The CDR3 has 15 amino acids. The V gene's germline CDR1 is SGHRS and CDR2 YFSETQ. The CDR3 DNA reads as TGCGCCAGCACCCCCATAGCGGGAGCTAGCTACGAGCAGTACTTC. It translates to CASTPIAGASYEQYF.

This clonotype was observed at least ten times. The rearrangement links TRBV3-1 to TRBJ2-1, with D perhaps given as TRBD1 or TRBD2 (6 bases each). The germline V gene has CDR1 LGHDT and CDR2 YNNKEL (reference sequence). V shed 4 bases and J shed 6 bases, with 16 bases lying between them. The CDR3 length is 15 residues. The CDR3, as DNA: TGTGCCAGCAGCCTCGGAAAGGGGGGTTTCAATGAGCAGTTCTTC. The encoded protein is CASSLGKGGFNEQFF.

In its sample, this clonotype was seen once. The CDR3 here is CASSEPGGTSTDTQYF. The CDR3 DNA sequence: TGCGCCAGCAGTGAGCCAGGGGGTACTAGCACAGATACGCAGTATTTT. The rearrangement uses TRBV10-2 and TRBJ2-3, with TRBD1 identical over 7 bases. The CDR3 totals 16 residues. CDR1 is WSHSY, CDR2 SAAADI, per germline. J gave up 0 bases and V 2 bases, and 5 bases lay outside the gene matches.

The chain is built from TRBV20-1 and TRBJ2-5, with 9 nucleotides matching TRBD2. CDR3 length: 15 residues. Germline-derived CDR1 and CDR2 are DFQATT and SNEGSKA (reference sequence). J gave up 3 bases and V 4 bases, and 9 bases lay outside the gene matches. CDR3 amino acids: CSATPTSGLKETQYF. The CDR3 DNA reads as TGCAGTGCTACGCCGACTAGCGGCTTAAAAGAGACCCAGTACTTC.

The gene calls are TRBV7-8 and TRBJ2-2, with D unresolved. Trimming removed 10 bases from V and 4 bases from J, with 4 bases in between. There are 10 residues in the CDR3. From germline, CDR1 is SGHVS and CDR2 FQNEAQ. The CDR3 protein is CATLTGELFF. The CDR3 nucleotides read TGTGCCACCCTCACCGGGGAGCTGTTTTTT.

The table lists this clonotype with a few counts. The rearrangement joins TRBV6-1 to TRBJ1-6; D not certain. The CDR3 totals 16 residues. The V gene's germline CDR1 is MNHNS and CDR2 SASEGT. With 0 bases removed from V and 0 bases from J, the gap between germline ends came to 6 bases. This CDR3 is CASSEARSSYNSPLHF. CDR3 sequence (DNA): TGTGCCAGCAGTGAAGCGAGGAGCTCCTATAATTCACCCCTCCACTTT.

The chain has TRBV12-3 or TRBV12-4 and TRBJ2-3; D may correspond to TRBD1 or TRBD2 (5 bases each). V dropped 1 base and J dropped 4 bases, with 12 bases sitting between them. This CDR3 is built from 15 residues. This CDR3 reads CASSLGGLGADTQYF. CDR3 DNA: TGTGCCAGCAGTTTAGGAGGGTTGGGGGCAGATACGCAGTATTTT.

This clonotype has just a few counts. V usage is TRBV7-9 and J usage is TRBJ2-5; 8 bases agree with TRBD2. The V segment lost 2 bases and the J segment 5 bases; nucleotides outside the gene matches: 4. This CDR3 comprises 14 residues. Germline V gives CDR1 SEHNR, CDR2 FQNEAQ (reference sequence). The CDR3 loop reads CASSLRAGEETQYF. The CDR3 DNA follows: TGTGCCAGCAGCTTACGAGCGGGGGAGGAGACCCAGTACTTC.